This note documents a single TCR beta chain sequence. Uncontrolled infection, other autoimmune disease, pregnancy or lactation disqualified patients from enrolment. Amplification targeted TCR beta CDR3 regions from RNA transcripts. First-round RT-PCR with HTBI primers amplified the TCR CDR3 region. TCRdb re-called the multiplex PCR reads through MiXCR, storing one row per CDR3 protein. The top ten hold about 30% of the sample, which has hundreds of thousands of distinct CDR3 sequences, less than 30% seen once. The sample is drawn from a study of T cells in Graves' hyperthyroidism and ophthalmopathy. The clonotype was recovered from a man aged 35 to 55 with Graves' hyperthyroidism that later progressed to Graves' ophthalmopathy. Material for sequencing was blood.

The CDR3 region is CASQGGYGYTF. The DNA of the CDR3 is TGTGCCAGCCAGGGAGGGTATGGCTACACCTTC. The genes are TRBV28 and TRBJ1-2, with a tentative D call TRBD1 (5 bases). CDR3 length: 11 residues. Germline values: CDR1 MDHEN, CDR2 SYDVKM. Trimming stripped 8 bases from V and 5 bases from J, with 9 bases between.